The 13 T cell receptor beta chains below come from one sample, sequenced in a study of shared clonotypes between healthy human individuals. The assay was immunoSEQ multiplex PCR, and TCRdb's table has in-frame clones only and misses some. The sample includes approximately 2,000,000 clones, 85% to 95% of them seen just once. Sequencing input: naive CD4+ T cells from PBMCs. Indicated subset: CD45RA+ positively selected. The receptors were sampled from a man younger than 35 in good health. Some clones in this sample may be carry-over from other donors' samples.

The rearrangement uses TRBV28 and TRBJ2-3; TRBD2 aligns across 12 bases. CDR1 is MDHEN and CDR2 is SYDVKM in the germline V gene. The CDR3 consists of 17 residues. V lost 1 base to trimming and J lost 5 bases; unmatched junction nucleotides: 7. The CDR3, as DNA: TGTGCCAGCAGTTTATATCCTAGCGGGAGGGTGGGAGATACGCAGTATTTT. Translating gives CASSLYPSGRVGDTQYF.

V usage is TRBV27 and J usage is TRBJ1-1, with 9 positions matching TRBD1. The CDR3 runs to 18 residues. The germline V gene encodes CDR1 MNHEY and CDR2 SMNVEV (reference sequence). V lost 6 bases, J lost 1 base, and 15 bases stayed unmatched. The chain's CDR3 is CASRAFPWTGEGNTEAFF. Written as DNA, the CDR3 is TGTGCCAGCAGAGCATTCCCTTGGACAGGGGAGGGGAACACTGAAGCTTTCTTT.

The CDR3 spells CASSLFRGEQFF. The CDR3 bases are TGTGCCAGCAGCTTATTTCGCGGTGAGCAGTTCTTC. The chain is built from TRBV11-3 and TRBJ2-1; no definite D call. The CDR3 has 12 amino acids. The V end was cut by 2 bases, the J end by 9 bases, with 8 bases between. CDR1 is SGHNT, CDR2 YENEEA, per germline.

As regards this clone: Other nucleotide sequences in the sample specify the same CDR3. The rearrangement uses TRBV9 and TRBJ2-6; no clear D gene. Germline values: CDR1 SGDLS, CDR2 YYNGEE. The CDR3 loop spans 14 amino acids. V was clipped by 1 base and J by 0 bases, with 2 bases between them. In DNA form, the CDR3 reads TGTGCCAGCAGCGTACCCTCTGGGGCCAACGTCCTGACTTTC. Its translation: CASSVPSGANVLTF.

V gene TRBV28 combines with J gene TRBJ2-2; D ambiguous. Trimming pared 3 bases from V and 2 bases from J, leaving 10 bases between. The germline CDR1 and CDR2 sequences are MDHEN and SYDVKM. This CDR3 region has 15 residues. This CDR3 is CASSFKTPNTGELFF. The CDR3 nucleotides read TGTGCCAGCAGTTTTAAGACACCAAACACCGGGGAGCTGTTTTTT.

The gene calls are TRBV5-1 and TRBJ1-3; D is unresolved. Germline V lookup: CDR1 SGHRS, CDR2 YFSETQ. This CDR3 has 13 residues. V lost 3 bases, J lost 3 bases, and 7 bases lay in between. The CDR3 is CASSSTGGNTIYF. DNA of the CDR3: TGCGCCAGCAGCTCGACCGGTGGAAACACCATATATTTT.

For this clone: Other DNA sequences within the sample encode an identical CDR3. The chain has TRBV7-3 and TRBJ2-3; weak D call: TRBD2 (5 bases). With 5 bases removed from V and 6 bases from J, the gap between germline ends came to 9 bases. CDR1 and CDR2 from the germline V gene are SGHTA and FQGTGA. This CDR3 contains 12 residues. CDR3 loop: CASSPPGDTQYF. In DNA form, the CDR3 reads TGTGCCAGCAGCCCCCCGGGGGATACGCAGTATTTT.

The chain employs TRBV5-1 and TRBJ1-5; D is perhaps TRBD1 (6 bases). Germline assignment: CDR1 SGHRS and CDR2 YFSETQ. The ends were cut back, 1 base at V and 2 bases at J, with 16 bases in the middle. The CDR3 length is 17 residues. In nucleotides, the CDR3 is TGCGCCAGCAGCTTGATTCCTATGAACAGGGGCAATCAGCCCCAGCATTTT. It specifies CASSLIPMNRGNQPQHF.

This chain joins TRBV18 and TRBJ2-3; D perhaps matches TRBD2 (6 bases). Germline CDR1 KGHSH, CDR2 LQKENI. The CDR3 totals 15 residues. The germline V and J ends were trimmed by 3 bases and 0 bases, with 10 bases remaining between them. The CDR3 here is CASSPAGSSTDTQYF. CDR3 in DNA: TGTGCCAGCTCACCCGCGGGGAGTAGCACAGATACGCAGTATTTT.

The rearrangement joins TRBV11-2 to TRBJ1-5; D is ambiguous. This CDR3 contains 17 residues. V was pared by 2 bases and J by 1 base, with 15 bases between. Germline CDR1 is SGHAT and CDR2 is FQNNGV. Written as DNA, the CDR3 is TGTGCCAGCAGCTTATACAGTTCCTGGGGAAGCAATCAGCCCCAGCATTTT. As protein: CASSLYSSWGSNQPQHF.

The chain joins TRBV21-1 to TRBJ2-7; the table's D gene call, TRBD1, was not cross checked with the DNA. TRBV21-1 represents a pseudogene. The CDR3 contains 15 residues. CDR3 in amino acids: CASSKAPTNSYEQYF. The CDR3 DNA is TGTGCCAGCAGCAAAGCGCCGACAAACTCCTACGAGCAGTACTTC.

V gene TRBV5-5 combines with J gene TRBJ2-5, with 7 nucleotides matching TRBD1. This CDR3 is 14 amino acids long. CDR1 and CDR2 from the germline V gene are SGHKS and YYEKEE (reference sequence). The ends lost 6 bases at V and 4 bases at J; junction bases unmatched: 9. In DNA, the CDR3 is TGTGCCAGCACACAGACAGGGTCGCCAGAGACCCAGTACTTC. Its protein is CASTQTGSPETQYF.

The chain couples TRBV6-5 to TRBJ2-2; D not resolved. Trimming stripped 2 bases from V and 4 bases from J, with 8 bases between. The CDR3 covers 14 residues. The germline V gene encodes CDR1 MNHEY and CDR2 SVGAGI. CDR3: CASSYDFSTGELFF. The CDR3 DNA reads TGTGCCAGCAGTTACGATTTCTCCACCGGGGAGCTGTTTTTT.